This passage covers 15 T cell receptor beta chains from one sample sequenced in a study of cytomegalovirus exposure and HLA in healthy donors. The PCR made use of 60 Vbeta and 13 Jbeta primers. Using immunoSEQ multiplex PCR, the repertoire was profiled, and TCRdb retains in-frame clones only, with some absent. The sample data list about 160,000 clones. Sequencing input: PBMCs. The source of these receptors is a man between 25 and 39 years old in good health and CMV-seronegative.

The CDR3 nucleotides read TGCAGTGGCGACCAAGAGACCCAGTACTTC. Translation: CSGDQETQYF. The chain couples TRBV20-1 to TRBJ2-5; D unresolved. The CDR3 length is 10 residues. CDR1 and CDR2 (germline): DFQATT, SNEGSKA (reference sequence). The V end lost 7 bases, the J end lost 0 bases, and 3 bases lay between the germline ends.

CDR3 sequence (DNA): TGTGCCAGCACCCTTGGGGGGGAATACAATGAGCAGTTCTTC. This encodes CASTLGGEYNEQFF. The V gene is TRBV7-6, the J gene TRBJ2-1; 7 bases line up with TRBD2. V lost 7 bases and J lost 4; bases outside the gene matches: 7. This CDR3 has 14 residues. Looked up from germline, CDR1 is SGHVS and CDR2 is FNYEAQ.

The chain joins TRBV2 to TRBJ2-1; 13 bases are a match to TRBD2. This CDR3 has 14 amino acids. V shed 8 bases and J 9 bases; nucleotides not matched to a gene: 7. Germline loops: CDR1 SNHLY, CDR2 FYNNEI. Here the CDR3 DNA reads TGTGCCAGCCGGTCGGGACTAGCGGGATTTGAGCAGTTCTTC. As protein: CASRSGLAGFEQFF.

The chain recombines TRBV25-1 with TRBJ1-6; the D gene is possibly TRBD1 (5 bases). Germline values: CDR1 MGHDK, CDR2 SYGVNS. V dropped 2 bases and J dropped 6 bases, with 11 bases sitting between them. The CDR3 totals 15 residues. CDR3 nucleotide sequence: TGTGCCAGCAGTGAAGTAGACAGACCTAATTCACCCCTCCACTTT. It specifies CASSEVDRPNSPLHF.

The gene calls are TRBV5-6 and TRBJ2-5; a weak D match, TRBD2 (6 bases). Germline V CDR1 and CDR2: SGHDT, YYEEEE. Trimming shortened V by 1 base and J by 5 bases, and 15 bases separated the two germline ends. The CDR3 is made up of 15 amino acids. The CDR3 DNA reads TGTGCCAGCAGCTTGATTTTGGAGGGGAAGGAGACCCAGTACTTC. Encoded protein: CASSLILEGKETQYF.

According to its frequency, this clone is medium-sized (0.01 to 0.1%). The chain employs TRBV6-1 and TRBJ1-5; tentative D call: TRBD1 (6 bases). V lost 4 bases and J lost 11, with 15 bases in between. Germline-derived CDR1 and CDR2 are MNHNS and SASEGT. The CDR3 totals 13 residues. The CDR3 sequence is CASSVGTGRSQHF. The CDR3 nucleotides are TGTGCCAGCAGTGTCGGAACAGGGAGATCCCAGCATTTT.

The rearrangement links TRBV11-2 to TRBJ1-2; D not certain. The germline V gene has CDR1 SGHAT and CDR2 FQNNGV. The CDR3 length is 14 residues. Between the trimmed V and J ends, which lost 1 base and 5 bases, there was a span of 11 bases. The CDR3 nucleotides read TGTGCCAGCAGCTTAGTTGAGACGGGATATGGCTACACCTTC. Protein: CASSLVETGYGYTF.

The J gene is TRBJ2-1, the V gene TRBV2; D gene ambiguous. V lost 6 bases to trimming and J lost 1 base, with 16 bases between them. Per germline, CDR1 SNHLY and CDR2 FYNNEI. The CDR3 length is 16 residues. The CDR3 protein is CASRARSSGSYNEQFF. CDR3 nucleotides: TGTGCCAGCAGGGCTAGGTCCTCGGGTTCCTACAATGAGCAGTTCTTC. Full variable domain (outside the CDR3, taken from reference TRBV2 and TRBJ2-1): EPEVTQTPSHQVTQMGQEVILRCVPISNHLYFYWYRQILGQKVEFLVSFYNNEISEKSEIFDDQFSVERPDGSNFTLKIRSTKLEDSAMYFCASRARSSGSYNEQFFGPGTRLTVL.

J is TRBJ2-7 and V is TRBV11-2; no clear D. Germline V gene data show CDR1 as SGHAT and CDR2 as FQNNGV. Trimming cost V 1 base and J 3 bases, with 13 bases left between them. The CDR3 contains 15 residues. The CDR3: CASSLGGGYIYEQYF. The CDR3 bases are TGTGCCAGCAGCTTAGGAGGCGGTTACATCTACGAGCAGTACTTC. Supplemented by reference TRBV11-2 and TRBJ2-7, the full variable domain reads EAGVAQSPRYKIIEKRQSVAFWCNPISGHATLYWYQQILGQGPKLLIQFQNNGVVDDSQLPKDRFSAERLKGVDSTLKIQPAKLEDSAVYLCASSLGGGYIYEQYFGPGTRLTVT.

The chain couples TRBV10-1 to TRBJ1-1; perhaps TRBD1 as D (6 bases). V lost 7 bases, J lost 3 bases, and 15 bases lay in between. CDR3 length: 14 amino acids. Per the germline V gene, CDR1 is WNHNN and CDR2 is SYGVQD (reference sequence). CDR3 coding DNA: TGCGCCAGCATCCCAGGGGATTGGGACACTGAAGCTTTCTTT. It encodes CASIPGDWDTEAFF.

A note on this clone: The sample has other DNA sequences that encode this CDR3 too. The chain recombines TRBV7-9 with TRBJ1-2; D is perhaps TRBD1 (5 bases). This CDR3 comprises 15 residues. The V gene's germline CDR1 is SEHNR and CDR2 FQNEAQ (reference sequence). V lost 1 base and J 8 bases, leaving 17 bases between the germline ends. CDR3: CASSLDGRDYGGYTF. The CDR3 DNA sequence: TGTGCCAGCAGCTTAGACGGCAGGGATTATGGAGGCTACACCTTC.

The chain combines TRBV27 with TRBJ2-7, with TRBD1 matching 7 bases. CDR1 is MNHEY, CDR2 SMNVEV, per germline (reference sequence). The CDR3 runs 14 residues. V shed 2 bases and J 6 bases; nucleotides not matched to a gene: 7. CDR3 region: CASSLSTGVGEQYF. The DNA for the CDR3 is TGTGCCAGCAGTTTAAGTACAGGGGTAGGCGAGCAGTACTTC.

The chain uses TRBV7-7 and TRBJ2-5; TRBD2 matches 14 bases. The trim removed 5 bases at V and 4 bases at J, leaving 6 bases unmatched. Germline assignment: CDR1 SSHAT and CDR2 FNYEAQ (reference sequence). The CDR3 is 16 amino acids. CDR3 sequence reads: CASSQGLAGGGETQYF. For the CDR3, the DNA is TGTGCCAGCAGCCAAGGACTAGCGGGAGGTGGAGAGACCCAGTACTTC.

V is TRBV11-2 and J is TRBJ1-1; 7 nucleotides agree with TRBD1. This CDR3 is built from 16 residues. The germline gives CDR1 SGHAT, CDR2 FQNNGV. Trimming cost V 5 bases and J 0 bases; bases outside gene matches: 9. The chain's CDR3 is CASSRGQTTMNTEAFF. DNA for the CDR3: TGTGCCAGCAGCCGGGGACAGACTACCATGAACACTGAAGCTTTCTTT.

The chain recombines TRBV10-3 with TRBJ2-5; no firm D call. The V gene lost 4 bases and the J gene lost 5 bases, with 8 bases spanning the gap. Germline CDR1 reads ENHRY; CDR2 reads SYGVKD. CDR3 size: 12 residues. Here the CDR3 reads CAISGTLETQYF. CDR3 nucleotide sequence: TGTGCCATCAGTGGCACTTTGGAGACCCAGTACTTC.